The 26 T cell receptor beta chains below all came from one sample that was sequenced in a study of blood T cell repertoires in COVID-19. The protocol was immunoSEQ multiplex PCR, while the TCRdb copy is restricted to in-frame clones and leaves out a portion. The sample lists fewer than 400,000 clones, under 90% occurring once. Sequenced material: peripheral blood. These TCRs come from a woman aged 25 to 39 with COVID-19, enrolled during active disease.

The chain employs TRBV27 and TRBJ1-3; D gene uncertain. The V end was cut by 4 bases, the J end by 0 bases, with 7 bases between. Germline CDR1 MNHEY, CDR2 SMNVEV (reference sequence). The CDR3 runs 14 residues. CDR3 nucleotide sequence: TGTGCCAGCAGTTCACAGAACTCTGGAAACACCATATATTTT. It codes for CASSSQNSGNTIYF.

A word on this clone: The CDR3 ends on some other residue instead of the conserved phenylalanine or tryptophan, so this is likely a read error. The DNA is left out, because the CDR3 cannot be placed on it with certainty; the CDR3 is given as TCRdb lists it. J is TRBJ1-4 and V is TRBV27. The CDR3 has 9 amino acids, counting both end residues. Germline V CDR1 and CDR2: MNHEY, SMNVEV (reference sequence). CDR3 region: CASSLSSRG.

This chain links TRBV6-5 with TRBJ1-5, with D maybe TRBD1 (5 bases). The V and J ends lost 6 bases and 5 bases respectively, with 11 bases between them. The CDR3 is 13 residues long. Germline lookup yields CDR1 MNHEY and CDR2 SVGAGI. CDR3 nucleotide sequence: TGTGCCAGCAGCCGACAAGGGGATCAGCCCCAGCATTTT. Translation gives CASSRQGDQPQHF.

The chain couples TRBV11-2 to TRBJ1-1; 11 nucleotides line up with TRBD1. The trim removed 5 bases at V and 8 bases at J, leaving 10 bases unmatched. The CDR3 has 15 residues. Germline V gene lookup returns CDR1 SGHAT and CDR2 FQNNGV. This chain's CDR3 is CASSLWTGGTGEAFF. In DNA, the CDR3 is TGTGCCAGCAGCCTGTGGACAGGGGGCACAGGAGAAGCTTTCTTT.

The genes are TRBV7-2 and TRBJ2-7; 8 positions agree with TRBD2. The germline gives CDR1 SGHTA, CDR2 FQGNSA. V lost 9 bases to trimming and J lost 0 bases; unmatched junction nucleotides: 4. The CDR3 has 13 amino acids. The CDR3 spells CASRAGGSYEQYF. The CDR3, as DNA: TGTGCCAGTCGGGCGGGAGGCTCCTACGAGCAGTACTTC.

The rearrangement uses TRBV28 and TRBJ1-3; the match to TRBD1 covers 9 bases. Trimming took 1 base from V and 4 from J; bases not matched to a gene: 11. CDR3 length equals 18 residues. The germline V gene has CDR1 MDHEN and CDR2 SYDVKM. DNA for the CDR3: TGTGCCAGCAGTTTATCCCCCGGGACAGGGTCTTCCGGAAACACCATATATTTT. Translation: CASSLSPGTGSSGNTIYF.

This chain links TRBV10-3 with TRBJ2-7; D is ambiguous. The germline gives CDR1 ENHRY, CDR2 SYGVKD. Trimming took 2 bases from V and 0 from J, leaving 14 bases between them. The length of the CDR3 is 16 residues. CDR3 nucleotide sequence: TGTGCCATCAGTGAGGCAATAGCTGGCAGCTCCTACGAGCAGTACTTC. Protein sequence: CAISEAIAGSSYEQYF.

The V gene is TRBV19, the J gene TRBJ2-7, with TRBD1 identical over 9 bases. Germline loops: CDR1 LNHDA, CDR2 SQIVND (reference sequence). With V trimmed by 5 bases and J by 5 bases, 10 bases remained unmatched. The CDR3 spans 15 residues. Here the CDR3 reads CASSSRPGQGHEQYF. The CDR3 nucleotides are TGTGCCAGTAGTTCCCGACCGGGACAGGGCCACGAGCAGTACTTC.

This clone was counted a few times. The V and J genes are TRBV28 and TRBJ2-7, with 8 bases identical to TRBD2. The germline gives CDR1 MDHEN, CDR2 SYDVKM. V was clipped by 1 base and J by 3 bases; unmatched bases: 5. This CDR3 has 15 residues. CDR3: CASSLLTSGRYEQYF. CDR3 in DNA: TGTGCCAGCAGTTTATTAACTAGCGGCCGCTACGAGCAGTACTTC.

J is TRBJ2-3 and V is TRBV19, with 12 nucleotides matching TRBD2. Losses at the gene ends were 5 bases for V and 4 bases for J; bases not matched to a gene: 4. Germline loops: CDR1 LNHDA, CDR2 SQIVND (reference sequence). This CDR3 has 15 amino acids. CDR3 DNA sequence: TGTGCCAGTAGTCTAGCGGGAGGGTCCCCAGATACGCAGTATTTT. It encodes CASSLAGGSPDTQYF. Full variable domain (rest looked up from reference TRBV19 and TRBJ2-3): DGGITQSPKYLFRKEGQNVTLSCEQNLNHDAMYWYRQDPGQGLRLIYYSQIVNDFQKGDIAEGYSVSREKKESFPLTVTSAQKNPTAFYLCASSLAGGSPDTQYFGPGTRLTVL.

The chain couples TRBV5-5 to TRBJ1-2; no clear D gene. The CDR3 totals 17 residues. Germline CDR1 SGHKS, CDR2 YYEKEE (reference sequence). V dropped 5 bases and J dropped 3 bases, with 23 bases sitting between them. This CDR3 reads CASRQTEDGLIHYGYTF. CDR3 coding DNA: TGTGCCAGCAGACAAACGGAGGACGGACTAATCCACTATGGCTACACCTTC.

This clone was counted once. The CDR3 protein is CASSPAGDTIYF. The CDR3 nucleotides are TGTGCCAGCAGCCCGGCGGGGGACACCATATATTTT. The V call is TRBV6-5, the J call TRBJ1-3, with D perhaps TRBD1 (5 bases). V shed 6 bases and J shed 8 bases, with 11 bases lying between them. The CDR3 spans 12 residues. Germline V CDR1 and CDR2: MNHEY, SVGAGI.

The chain recombines TRBV18 with TRBJ1-2, with TRBD1 matching 7 bases. V lost 4 bases and J lost 6; bases outside the gene matches: 5. Per the germline V gene, CDR1 is KGHSH and CDR2 is LQKENI. CDR3 length: 13 residues. CDR3: CASSRDSENGYTF. The DNA for the CDR3 is TGTGCCAGCTCACGGGACAGTGAGAATGGCTACACCTTC.

This chain joins TRBV2 and TRBJ2-3; unclear D gene. Germline CDR1 SNHLY, CDR2 FYNNEI. There are 14 residues in the CDR3. Trimming stripped 3 bases from V and 2 bases from J, with 9 bases between. In DNA, the CDR3 is TGTGCCAGCAGTGAGAGGCAGATCACAGATACGCAGTATTTT. Translated, it gives CASSERQITDTQYF.

V and J are TRBV30 and TRBJ1-4; a possible D gene is TRBD1 (5 bases). Germline assignment: CDR1 GTSNPN and CDR2 SVGIG (reference sequence). Deletions cut 0 bases from V and 8 bases from J, with 13 bases between. The CDR3 loop spans 14 amino acids. The CDR3 region has the DNA TGTGCCTGGAGTGTACCAGGGTGGGCAGAAAAACTGTTTTTT. It specifies CAWSVPGWAEKLFF. Supplemented by reference TRBV30 and TRBJ1-4, the full variable domain reads SQTIHQWPATLVQPVGSPLSLECTVEGTSNPNLYWYRQAAGRGLQLLFYSVGIGQISSEVPQNLSASRPQDRQFILSSKKLLLSDSGFYLCAWSVPGWAEKLFFGSGTQLSVL.

The rearrangement joins TRBV29-1 to TRBJ2-3; 8 bases are shared with TRBD2. Germline V gene lookup returns CDR1 SQVTM and CDR2 ANQGSEA. The CDR3 is 15 residues long. J gave up 3 bases and V 4 bases, and 9 bases lay outside the gene matches. Written as DNA, the CDR3 is TGCAGCGTTGGACGAGCGGGAGATATGACAGATACGCAGTATTTT. Amino acid sequence: CSVGRAGDMTDTQYF.

This clone was seen a handful of times. V and J are TRBV27 and TRBJ1-1; D is unresolved. Germline V CDR1 and CDR2: MNHEY, SMNVEV (reference sequence). This CDR3 has 13 residues. Trimming took off 8 bases at V and 0 bases at J, with 10 bases between the two ends. The CDR3 reads CASGDILNTEAFF. The CDR3, as DNA: TGTGCCAGCGGTGACATACTGAACACTGAAGCTTTCTTT.

The V call is TRBV7-8, the J call TRBJ1-1; 8 bases line up with TRBD1. Germline CDR1 SGHVS, CDR2 FQNEAQ. The CDR3 totals 14 residues. V shed 4 bases, J shed 7 bases, and the junction held 8 bases outside the gene matches. The CDR3 DNA is TGTGCCAGCAGCTCCACGGACAGGGAGGGTGAAGCTTTCTTT. This encodes CASSSTDREGEAFF.

V usage is TRBV10-3 and J usage is TRBJ1-2; D is uncertain. Germline CDR1 is ENHRY and CDR2 is SYGVKD. V was clipped by 2 bases and J by 4 bases, with 5 bases between them. The CDR3 has 12 residues. The DNA for the CDR3 is TGTGCCATCAGTGAGGGGCGCTATGGCTACACCTTC. Residues: CAISEGRYGYTF.

This clone was counted a few times. CDR3 bases: TGTGCCAGCGCTCGGGACAGGGCGCTTAATGAAAAACTGTTTTTT. Amino acids: CASARDRALNEKLFF. V usage is TRBV6-5 and J usage is TRBJ1-4; TRBD1 matches 9 bases. The germline V gene encodes CDR1 MNHEY and CDR2 SVGAGI. Losses at the gene ends were 8 bases for V and 4 bases for J; bases not matched to a gene: 8. The CDR3 consists of 15 residues.

This chain uses TRBV28 with TRBJ1-3; the match to TRBD1 covers 7 bases. The germline V gene has CDR1 MDHEN and CDR2 SYDVKM. The CDR3 is 17 residues long. Trimming cost V 5 bases and J 5 bases; bases outside gene matches: 15. CDR3 region: CASSPPTGTDLRNTIYF. DNA of the CDR3: TGTGCCAGCAGTCCCCCGACAGGGACGGACCTCAGAAACACCATATATTTT.

The V call is TRBV7-9, the J call TRBJ2-2; possible D gene TRBD1, 5 bases. V was shortened by 6 bases and J by 1 base, with 12 bases between the two germline ends. CDR1 and CDR2 (germline): SEHNR, FQNEAQ (reference sequence). This CDR3 comprises 15 residues. CDR3 protein: CASRHRQGNTGELFF. CDR3 nucleotide sequence: TGTGCCAGCAGGCATCGGCAGGGGAACACCGGGGAGCTGTTTTTT.

The rearrangement uses TRBV25-1 and TRBJ2-1; a possible D gene is TRBD1 (5 bases). Trimming removed 3 bases from V and 4 bases from J, with 7 bases in between. Per the germline V gene, CDR1 is MGHDK and CDR2 is SYGVNS. The CDR3 is 13 amino acids. The CDR3 nucleotides read TGTGCCAGCAGTGAGAAGGGGTACAATGAGCAGTTCTTC. Amino acid sequence: CASSEKGYNEQFF.

V and J are TRBV5-1 and TRBJ2-7; TRBD1 matches at 7 bases. The V and J ends lost 0 bases and 7 bases, in that order; junction bases with no gene match: 13. This CDR3 spans 16 amino acids. Germline loops: CDR1 SGHRS, CDR2 YFSETQ. DNA for the CDR3: TGCGCCAGCAGCTTGGACTGGGACAGTCCGTTCTTGGAGCAGTACTTC. Amino acid sequence: CASSLDWDSPFLEQYF. Full variable domain (rest looked up from reference TRBV5-1 and TRBJ2-7): KAGVTQTPRYLIKTRGQQVTLSCSPISGHRSVSWYQQTPGQGLQFLFEYFSETQRNKGNFPGRFSGRQFSNSRSEMNVSTLELGDSALYLCASSLDWDSPFLEQYFGPGTRLTVT.

As regards this clone: Other DNA sequences from this sample encode an identical CDR3 as well. The chain uses TRBV5-1 and TRBJ1-1; 8 bases are shared with TRBD1. Looked up from germline, CDR1 is SGHRS and CDR2 is YFSETQ. V shed 4 bases, J shed 5 bases, and the junction held 7 bases outside the gene matches. The CDR3 contains 14 residues. CDR3 sequence: CASSLDRVGTEAFF. The CDR3 nucleotides read TGCGCCAGCAGCCTGGACAGGGTGGGTACTGAAGCTTTCTTT.

The chain has TRBV7-3 and TRBJ2-3, with D uncertain. CDR1 is SGHTA and CDR2 is FQGTGA in the germline V gene. Trimming removed 5 bases from V and 3 bases from J, with 12 bases in between. This CDR3 has 14 amino acids. CDR3: CASSDPFGTDTQYF. The CDR3 nucleotides are TGTGCCAGCAGCGACCCATTCGGGACAGATACGCAGTATTTT.